The T cell receptor (beta chain) under discussion was sequenced for a study of human T cells and chemical hapten exposure. About the research overall: The study sensitized with 2% DPC on a 2 cm by 2 cm patch of upper inner arm skin.

This clonotype was found many times. The antigen remains unidentified. Time point indicated: patch test 1, 2 weeks after DPC sensitization. The treatment denotes: therapeutic diphenylcyclopropenone sensitization with weekly scalp DPC. Alopecia patients deemed DPC-suitable, aged 18 to 70, excluding pregnancy. Total RNA was isolated from whole blood that had not been fractionated. Notes on the study in general: The immune response of these alopecia patients might not match healthy individuals'.

Per germline, CDR1 MNHEY and CDR2 SVGAGI. V was clipped by 4 bases and J by 3 bases, with 9 bases between them. This CDR3 comprises 13 residues. One entry per CDR3 protein results from TCRdb running MiXCR on the RACE reads. The table lists some 380,000 distinct CDR3 sequences, 4.8% of them singletons. This TCR derives from a woman aged 50 to 60 with alopecia areata. Some clones in this sample may be carry-over from other donors' samples. The V and J genes are TRBV6-5 and TRBJ1-2, with D unclear. The sample in question was whole blood, obtained in connection with sensitization to the hapten diphenylcyclopropenone (DPC). The CDR3 sequence: CASSSQADYGYTF. In nucleotides, the CDR3 is TGTGCCAGCAGTTCCCAGGCCGACTATGGCTACACCTTC.